The 21 T cell receptor beta chains in this list originate from one sample, sequenced in a study of blood T cell repertoires in COVID-19. Sequencing used immunoSEQ multiplex PCR; TCRdb keeps in-frame clones, though not all of them. The sample includes 81,000 or so clones, roughly 88% of them seen just once. Sample: peripheral blood. The receptors here all came from a man aged 45-65 years with active COVID-19.

This clone was found a few times. The V gene is TRBV19, the J gene TRBJ2-7, with 9 bases aligning to TRBD1. The CDR3 loop spans 15 amino acids. V lost 3 bases, J lost 3 bases, and 6 bases stayed unmatched. CDR1 and CDR2 (germline): LNHDA, SQIVND (reference sequence). The CDR3 reads CASSMSGTGIYEQYF. The CDR3, as DNA: TGTGCCAGTAGTATGTCCGGGACAGGGATCTACGAGCAGTACTTC.

For this clone: This specimen includes other DNA sequences encoding the same CDR3. The V call is TRBV27, the J call TRBJ1-1; TRBD1 matches at 11 bases. Germline V CDR1 and CDR2: MNHEY, SMNVEV (reference sequence). The CDR3 sequence is 15 residues long. V was pared by 5 bases and J by 5 bases, with 7 bases of the junction left unmatched. In DNA form, the CDR3 reads TGTGCCAGCAGTCCAGGACAGGGGGCACGTACTGAAGCTTTCTTT. It translates to CASSPGQGARTEAFF.

This clone was seen only a few times. This chain joins TRBV28 and TRBJ2-7; 10 nucleotides align to TRBD1. Germline-derived CDR1 and CDR2 are MDHEN and SYDVKM. The CDR3 is made up of 15 amino acids. The trim removed 3 bases at V and 1 base at J, leaving 3 bases unmatched. CDR3 bases: TGTGCCAGCAGTTTGCGACAGGGGGCATCCTACGAGCAGTACTTC. It encodes CASSLRQGASYEQYF.

V usage is TRBV30 and J usage is TRBJ2-3; 9 nucleotides align to TRBD1. This CDR3 region has 14 residues. CDR1 and CDR2 from the germline V gene are GTSNPN and SVGIG (reference sequence). Trimming cost V 0 bases and J 4 bases; bases outside gene matches: 2. The chain's CDR3 is CAWSVGTGSDTQYF. In DNA, the CDR3 is TGTGCCTGGAGTGTAGGGACAGGGTCAGATACGCAGTATTTT. The full variable domain, in which reference TRBV30 and TRBJ2-3 provide the parts outside the CDR3, is SQTIHQWPATLVQPVGSPLSLECTVEGTSNPNLYWYRQAAGRGLQLLFYSVGIGQISSEVPQNLSASRPQDRQFILSSKKLLLSDSGFYLCAWSVGTGSDTQYFGPGTRLTVL.

V usage is TRBV6-5 and J usage is TRBJ1-5; D unresolved. Germline CDR1 is MNHEY and CDR2 is SVGAGI. This CDR3 comprises 13 residues. Trimming removed 8 bases at V and 5 bases at J, with 13 bases between. CDR3: CASGTAGYQPQHF. CDR3 coding DNA: TGTGCCAGCGGAACAGCGGGTTATCAGCCCCAGCATTTT.

CDR3 coding DNA: TGTGCCAGCAGCCTACCGGGACAGCGCGACAATGAGCAGTTCTTC. Protein sequence: CASSLPGQRDNEQFF. The chain has TRBV7-9 and TRBJ2-1; 7 nucleotides agree with TRBD1. The CDR3 contains 15 residues. The ends lost 5 bases at V and 5 bases at J; junction bases unmatched: 9. Germline CDR1 is SEHNR and CDR2 is FQNEAQ (reference sequence).

The chain couples TRBV14 to TRBJ2-7, with D unresolved. The germline CDR1 and CDR2 sequences are SGHDN and FVKESK. This CDR3 region has 15 residues. Trimming shortened V by 0 bases and J by 3 bases, and 12 bases separated the two germline ends. Here the CDR3 DNA reads TGTGCCAGCAGCCAAGAATGGAACAGAATCTACGAGCAGTACTTC. Translated, it gives CASSQEWNRIYEQYF. Combining the CDR3 with reference TRBV14 and TRBJ2-7 gives the whole variable domain EAGVTQFPSHSVIEKGQTVTLRCDPISGHDNLYWYRRVMGKEIKFLLHFVKESKQDESGMPNNRFLAERTGGTYSTLKVQPAELEDSGVYFCASSQEWNRIYEQYFGPGTRLTVT.

This clone was counted a single time. The junction departs from the called germline gene at one end, perhaps through a read error. This sequence joins TRBV4-2 and TRBJ2-3, with TRBD2 matching over 8 bases. Germline values: CDR1 LGHNA, CDR2 YNFKEQ. The CDR3 extends over 18 amino acids. The CDR3 DNA reads TGTGCCAGCAGCAAAGAGGCTGGGCTAGCGGGTTCCACAGATACGCAGTATTTT. It is translated as CASSKEAGLAGSTDTQYF.

The rearrangement uses TRBV6-2 or TRBV6-3 and TRBJ2-5; 8 nucleotides match TRBD1. This CDR3 has 15 amino acids. Trimming took 5 bases from V and 2 from J; bases not matched to a gene: 7. Germline CDR1 reads MNHEY; CDR2 reads SVGEGT. CDR3 bases: TGTGCCAGCAGTGTGGGACAGGAGATACAAGAGACCCAGTACTTC. Its translation: CASSVGQEIQETQYF.

This CDR3 is CASSTGTGEEKLFF. CDR3 nucleotide sequence: TGCGCCAGCAGCACCGGGACAGGGGAGGAAAAACTGTTTTTT. V usage is TRBV5-1 and J usage is TRBJ1-4; 10 bases agree with TRBD1. CDR1 and CDR2 from the germline V gene are SGHRS and YFSETQ. The CDR3 length is 14 residues. With V trimmed by 4 bases and J by 8 bases, 5 bases remained unmatched.

In DNA form, the CDR3 reads TGTGCCAGCAGTGCCGAAGGGGGAACTGAAGCTTTCTTT. It translates to CASSAEGGTEAFF. The chain is built from TRBV6-4 and TRBJ1-1, with D maybe TRBD1 (6 bases). CDR3 length: 13 amino acids. Trimming left V 4 bases short and J 5 bases short, with 11 bases between. CDR1 and CDR2 from the germline V gene are MRHNA and SNTAGT.

The rearrangement joins TRBV6-2 or TRBV6-3 to TRBJ1-2, with D uncertain. The CDR3 has 15 residues. Between the trimmed V and J ends, which lost 0 bases and 8 bases, there was a span of 16 bases. Germline V gene lookup returns CDR1 MNHEY and CDR2 SVGEGT. DNA of the CDR3: TGTGCCAGCAGTTACTCGTCCGCGGGCTATGGCGGCTACACCTTC. Amino acid sequence: CASSYSSAGYGGYTF.

CDR3 nucleotides: TGTGCCAGCAGCCCAGAACCTTCAAACGGCTACACCTTC. Translation gives CASSPEPSNGYTF. The chain combines TRBV7-9 with TRBJ1-2; D not certain. The CDR3 extends over 13 amino acids. Trimming pared 5 bases from V and 8 bases from J, leaving 15 bases between. The germline CDR1 and CDR2 sequences are SEHNR and FQNEAQ (reference sequence).

This clone was observed a handful of times. This chain links TRBV5-6 with TRBJ2-7; D is perhaps TRBD2 (5 bases). Germline assignment: CDR1 SGHDT and CDR2 YYEEEE. Deletions cut 0 bases from V and 1 base from J, with 5 bases between. The CDR3 sequence is 13 residues long. The CDR3 bases are TGTGCCAGCAGCTTGGCGGGATCCTACGAGCAGTACTTC. Protein: CASSLAGSYEQYF.

The chain recombines TRBV28 with TRBJ2-7; D unclear. Trimming stripped 1 base from V and 2 bases from J, with 15 bases between. The CDR3 contains 16 residues. Per the germline V gene, CDR1 is MDHEN and CDR2 is SYDVKM. CDR3 nucleotides: TGTGCCAGCAGTTTATCCGGTGCAGGAAAAACCTACGAGCAGTACTTC. It codes for CASSLSGAGKTYEQYF.

The chain combines TRBV19 with TRBJ1-2; 8 nucleotides agree with TRBD1. Germline V gene data show CDR1 as LNHDA and CDR2 as SQIVND (reference sequence). The CDR3 is 14 residues long. V lost 1 base, J lost 4 bases, and 2 bases stayed unmatched. Written as DNA, the CDR3 is TGTGCCAGTAGTATAGCGACAGGGGTCTATGGCTACACCTTC. Its protein is CASSIATGVYGYTF. The variable domain in full, with the rest retrieved from reference TRBV19 and TRBJ1-2, is DGGITQSPKYLFRKEGQNVTLSCEQNLNHDAMYWYRQDPGQGLRLIYYSQIVNDFQKGDIAEGYSVSREKKESFPLTVTSAQKNPTAFYLCASSIATGVYGYTFGSGTRLTVV.

This chain uses TRBV18 with TRBJ2-3, with TRBD2 matching 14 bases. The CDR3 has 18 amino acids. Germline CDR1 is KGHSH and CDR2 is LQKENI. After removal of 6 bases from V and 1 base from J, the junction contained 9 bases not matched to a gene. The CDR3 sequence: CASSPRLAGGRGTDTQYF. In nucleotides, the CDR3 is TGTGCCAGCTCTCCCCGACTAGCGGGAGGGCGGGGCACAGATACGCAGTATTTT.

The chain is built from TRBV9 and TRBJ2-2; 11 nucleotides agree with TRBD1. The CDR3 consists of 16 residues. CDR1 and CDR2 from the germline V gene are SGDLS and YYNGEE. V dropped 4 bases and J dropped 6; count of bases not matched to a gene: 8. The DNA for the CDR3 is TGTGCCAGCAGCCCAGTGGGGGACAGGGGGTCCGGGGAGCTGTTTTTT. This sequence encodes CASSPVGDRGSGELFF.

The chain couples TRBV29-1 to TRBJ1-1; the D is unclear. V lost 4 bases and J lost 4, with 16 bases in between. CDR1 and CDR2 (germline): SQVTM, ANQGSEA. The CDR3 covers 14 residues. In DNA form, the CDR3 reads TGCAGCGTTGTCCCCTCCACCTTCGGCACTGAAGCTTTCTTT. Translation gives CSVVPSTFGTEAFF.

The chain couples TRBV18 to TRBJ1-2; TRBD1 matches 8 bases. Unmatched junction bases numbered 9, after V lost 5 bases and J lost 4 bases. Germline V CDR1 and CDR2: KGHSH, LQKENI. The CDR3 is 15 residues long. The CDR3 is CASSDGQGLSYGYTF. CDR3 nucleotides: TGTGCCAGCTCAGACGGACAGGGTCTCAGCTATGGCTACACCTTC.

The genes are TRBV4-2 and TRBJ2-1; TRBD2 aligns across 8 bases. The CDR3 runs to 17 residues. Germline lookup yields CDR1 LGHNA and CDR2 YNFKEQ. Trimming removed 0 bases from V and 7 bases from J; junction bases left unmatched: 11. The DNA of the CDR3 is TGTGCCAGCAGCCAAGAAACGATGGCGGGGGGCAGGAATGAGCAGTTCTTC. This encodes CASSQETMAGGRNEQFF.